This T cell receptor beta chain is from a study of CDR3 diversity in severe acne. Each CDR3 protein gets one entry after TCRdb re-called the PCR reads with MiXCR. Here the sample spans 89,000 or so distinct CDR3 sequences, 45% to 55% being singletons. J gave up 3 bases and V 2 bases, and 5 bases lay outside the gene matches. CDR1 is MNHEY, CDR2 SVGAGI, per germline. This CDR3 has 15 amino acids. This clonotype ranks as medium-sized. Sequencing used blood. The V call is TRBV6-5, the J call TRBJ2-3; TRBD2 matches 7 bases. The sequence was obtained from a male donor in good health, serving as a control. Here the CDR3 DNA reads TGTGCCAGCAGTTACCGGGCTAGCGGAACAGATACGCAGTATTTT. The encoded protein is CASSYRASGTDTQYF.